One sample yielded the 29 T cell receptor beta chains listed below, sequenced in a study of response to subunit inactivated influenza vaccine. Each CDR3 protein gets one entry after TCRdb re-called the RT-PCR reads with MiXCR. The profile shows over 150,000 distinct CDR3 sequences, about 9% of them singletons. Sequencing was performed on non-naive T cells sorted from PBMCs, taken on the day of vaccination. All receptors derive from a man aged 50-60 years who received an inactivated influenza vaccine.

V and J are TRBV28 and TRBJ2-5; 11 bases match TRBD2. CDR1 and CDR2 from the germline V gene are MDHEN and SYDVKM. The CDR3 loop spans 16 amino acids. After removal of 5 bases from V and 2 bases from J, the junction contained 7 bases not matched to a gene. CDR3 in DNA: TGTGCCAGCAGTCCAACTAGCGGGAGTTATCAAGAGACCCAGTACTTC. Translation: CASSPTSGSYQETQYF. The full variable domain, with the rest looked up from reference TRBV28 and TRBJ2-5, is DVKVTQSSRYLVKRTGEKVFLECVQDMDHENMFWYRQDPGLGLRLIYFSYDVKMKEKGDIPEGYSVSREKKERFSLILESASTNQTSMYLCASSPTSGSYQETQYFGPGTRLLVL.

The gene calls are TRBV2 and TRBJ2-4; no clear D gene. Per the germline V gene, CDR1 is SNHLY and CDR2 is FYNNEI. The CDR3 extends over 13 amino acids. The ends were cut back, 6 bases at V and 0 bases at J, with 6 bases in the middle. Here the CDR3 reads CASRSLAKNIQYF. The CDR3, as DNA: TGTGCCAGCAGATCCTTAGCCAAAAACATTCAGTACTTC.

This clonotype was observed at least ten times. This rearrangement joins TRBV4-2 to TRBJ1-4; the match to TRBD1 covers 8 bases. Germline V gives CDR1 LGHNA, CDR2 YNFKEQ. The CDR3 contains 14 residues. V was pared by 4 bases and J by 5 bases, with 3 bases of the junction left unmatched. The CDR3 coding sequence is TGTGCCAGCAGCCGGGGACAGGAAAATGAAAAACTGTTTTTT. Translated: CASSRGQENEKLFF.

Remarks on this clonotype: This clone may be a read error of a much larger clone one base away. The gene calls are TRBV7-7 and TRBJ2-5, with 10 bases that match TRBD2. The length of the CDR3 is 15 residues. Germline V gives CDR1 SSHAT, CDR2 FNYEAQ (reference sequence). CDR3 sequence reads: CASASGRALKETQNF. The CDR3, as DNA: TGTGCCAGCGCCAGCGGGAGGGCCCTTAAGGAGACCCAGAACTTC.

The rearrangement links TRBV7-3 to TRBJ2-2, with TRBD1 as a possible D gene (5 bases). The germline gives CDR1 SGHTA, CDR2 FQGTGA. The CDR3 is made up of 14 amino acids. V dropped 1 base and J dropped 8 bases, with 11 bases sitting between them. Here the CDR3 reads CASSLIGPGGELFF. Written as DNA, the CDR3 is TGTGCCAGCAGCTTAATTGGGCCAGGGGGGGAGCTGTTTTTT. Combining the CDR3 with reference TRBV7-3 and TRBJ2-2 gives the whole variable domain GAGVSQTPSNKVTEKGKYVELRCDPISGHTALYWYRQSLGQGPEFLIYFQGTGAADDSGLPNDRFFAVRPEGSVSTLKIQRTERGDSAVYLCASSLIGPGGELFFGEGSRLTVL.

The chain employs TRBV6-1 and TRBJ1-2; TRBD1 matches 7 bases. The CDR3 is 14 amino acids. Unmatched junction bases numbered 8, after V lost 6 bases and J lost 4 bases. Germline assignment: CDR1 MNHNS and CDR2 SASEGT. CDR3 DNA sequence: TGTGCCAGCAGGGACAGACAGGGAAGCTATGGCTACACCTTC. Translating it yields CASRDRQGSYGYTF.

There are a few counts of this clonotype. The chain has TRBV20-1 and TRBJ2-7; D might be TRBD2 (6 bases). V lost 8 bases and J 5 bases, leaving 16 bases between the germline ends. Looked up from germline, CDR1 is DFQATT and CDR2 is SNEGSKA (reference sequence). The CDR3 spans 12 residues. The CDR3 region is CSTTRLGNEQYF. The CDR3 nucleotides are TGCAGTACTACCAGACTAGGGAACGAGCAGTACTTC.

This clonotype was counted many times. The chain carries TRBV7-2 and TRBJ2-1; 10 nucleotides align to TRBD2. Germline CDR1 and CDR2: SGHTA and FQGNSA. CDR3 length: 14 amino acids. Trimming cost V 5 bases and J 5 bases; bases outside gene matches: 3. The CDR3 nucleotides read TGTGCCAGCAGCCGGACTAGCGGAAACAATGAGCAGTTCTTC. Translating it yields CASSRTSGNNEQFF.

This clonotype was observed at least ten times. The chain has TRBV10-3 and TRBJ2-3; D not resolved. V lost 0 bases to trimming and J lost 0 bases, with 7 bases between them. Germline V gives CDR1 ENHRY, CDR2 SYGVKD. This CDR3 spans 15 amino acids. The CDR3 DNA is TGTGCCATCAGTGAGTCCTACGTAAGCACAGATACGCAGTATTTT. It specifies CAISESYVSTDTQYF.

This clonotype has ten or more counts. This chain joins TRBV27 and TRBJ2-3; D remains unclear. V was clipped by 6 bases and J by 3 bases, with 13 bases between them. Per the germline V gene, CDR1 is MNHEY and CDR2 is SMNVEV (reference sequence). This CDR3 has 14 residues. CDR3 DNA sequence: TGTGCCAGCAGAAAGACAAGACGGACAGATACGCAGTATTTT. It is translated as CASRKTRRTDTQYF.

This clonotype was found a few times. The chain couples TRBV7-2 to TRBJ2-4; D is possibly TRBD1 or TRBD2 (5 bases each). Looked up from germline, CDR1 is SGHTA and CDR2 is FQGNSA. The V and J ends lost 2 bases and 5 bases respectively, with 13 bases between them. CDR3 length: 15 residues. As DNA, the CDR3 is TGTGCCAGCAGCTTATCTCCCGGGACGGAAAACATTCAGTACTTC. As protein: CASSLSPGTENIQYF.

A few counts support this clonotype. The CDR3 protein is CASSYTRQGTHEQYF. CDR3 in DNA: TGTGCCAGCAGTTACACCCGACAGGGGACCCACGAGCAGTACTTC. The V call is TRBV6-5, the J call TRBJ2-7; TRBD1 matches at 8 bases. After removal of 2 bases from V and 5 bases from J, the junction contained 8 bases not matched to a gene. This CDR3 is built from 15 residues. Germline values: CDR1 MNHEY, CDR2 SVGAGI.

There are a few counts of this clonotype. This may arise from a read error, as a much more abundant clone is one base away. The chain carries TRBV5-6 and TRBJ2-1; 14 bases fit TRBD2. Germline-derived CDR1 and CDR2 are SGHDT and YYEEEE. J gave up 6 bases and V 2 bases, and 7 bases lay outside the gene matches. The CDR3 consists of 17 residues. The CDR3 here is CASSFNYGTSGSNEQFF. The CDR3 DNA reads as TGTGCCAGCAGCTTTAACTACGGGACTAGCGGGAGCAATGAGCAGTTCTTC.

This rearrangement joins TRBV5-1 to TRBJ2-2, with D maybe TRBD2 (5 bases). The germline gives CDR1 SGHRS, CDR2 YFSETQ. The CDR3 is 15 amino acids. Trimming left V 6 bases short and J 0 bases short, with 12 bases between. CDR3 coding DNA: TGCGCCAGCATGAGGGCACCGGCGAACACCGGGGAGCTGTTTTTT. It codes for CASMRAPANTGELFF.

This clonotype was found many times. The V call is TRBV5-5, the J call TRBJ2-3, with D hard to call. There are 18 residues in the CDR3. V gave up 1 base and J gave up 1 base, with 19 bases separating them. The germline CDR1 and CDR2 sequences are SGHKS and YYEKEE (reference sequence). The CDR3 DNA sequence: TGTGCCAGCAGCTTGAGAGACAACAAAAACTCGGGCACAGATACGCAGTATTTT. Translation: CASSLRDNKNSGTDTQYF.

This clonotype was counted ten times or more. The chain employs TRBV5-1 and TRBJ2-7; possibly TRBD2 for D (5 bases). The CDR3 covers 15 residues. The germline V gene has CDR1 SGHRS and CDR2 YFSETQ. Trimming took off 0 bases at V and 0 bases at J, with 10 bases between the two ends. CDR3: CASSLGTGNSYEQYF. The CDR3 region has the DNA TGCGCCAGCAGCTTGGGGACGGGGAACTCCTACGAGCAGTACTTC.

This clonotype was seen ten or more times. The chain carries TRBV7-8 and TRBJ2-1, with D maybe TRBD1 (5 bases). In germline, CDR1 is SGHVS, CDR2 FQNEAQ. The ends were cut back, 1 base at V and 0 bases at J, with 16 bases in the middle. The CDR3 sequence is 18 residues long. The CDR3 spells CASSLGYLAQGSYNEQFF. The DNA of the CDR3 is TGTGCCAGCAGCTTAGGGTATTTAGCCCAGGGCTCCTACAATGAGCAGTTCTTC.

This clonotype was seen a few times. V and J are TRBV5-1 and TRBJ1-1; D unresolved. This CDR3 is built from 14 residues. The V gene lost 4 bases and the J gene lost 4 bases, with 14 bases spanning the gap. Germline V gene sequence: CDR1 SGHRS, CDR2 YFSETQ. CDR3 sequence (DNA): TGCGCCAGCAGCCCCGAGGTTGGTGTCACTGAAGCTTTCTTT. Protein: CASSPEVGVTEAFF.

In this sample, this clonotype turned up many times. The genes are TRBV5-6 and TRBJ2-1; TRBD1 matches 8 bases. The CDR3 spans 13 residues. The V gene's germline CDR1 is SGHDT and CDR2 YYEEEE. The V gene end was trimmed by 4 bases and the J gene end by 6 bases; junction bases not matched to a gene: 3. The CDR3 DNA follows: TGTGCCAGCAGCAGGACAGGGTTCAATGAGCAGTTCTTC. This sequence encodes CASSRTGFNEQFF.

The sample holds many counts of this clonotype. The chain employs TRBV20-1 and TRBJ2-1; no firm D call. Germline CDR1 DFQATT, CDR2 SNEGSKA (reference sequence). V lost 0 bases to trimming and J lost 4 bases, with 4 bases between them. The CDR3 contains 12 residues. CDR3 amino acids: CSARERYNEQFF. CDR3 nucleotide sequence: TGCAGTGCTAGAGAGCGGTACAATGAGCAGTTCTTC.

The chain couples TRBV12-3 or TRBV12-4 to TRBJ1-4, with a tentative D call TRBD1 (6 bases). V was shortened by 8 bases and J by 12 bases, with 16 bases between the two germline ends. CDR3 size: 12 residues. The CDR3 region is CASARGLIELFF. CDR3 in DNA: TGTGCCAGCGCCCGGGGGCTTATTGAACTGTTTTTT.

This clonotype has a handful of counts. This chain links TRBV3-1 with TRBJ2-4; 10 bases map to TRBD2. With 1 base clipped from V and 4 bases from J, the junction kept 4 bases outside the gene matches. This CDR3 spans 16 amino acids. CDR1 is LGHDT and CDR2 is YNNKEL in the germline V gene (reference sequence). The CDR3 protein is CASSQGTSGVKNIQYF. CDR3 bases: TGTGCCAGCAGCCAAGGAACTAGCGGGGTGAAAAACATTCAGTACTTC.

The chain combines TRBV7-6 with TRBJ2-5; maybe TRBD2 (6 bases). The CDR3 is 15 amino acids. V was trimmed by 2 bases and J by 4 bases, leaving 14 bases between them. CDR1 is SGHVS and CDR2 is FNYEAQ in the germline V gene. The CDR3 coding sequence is TGTGCCAGCAGCTTATTCACTAGCAGCGGAGAGACCCAGTACTTC. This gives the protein CASSLFTSSGETQYF.

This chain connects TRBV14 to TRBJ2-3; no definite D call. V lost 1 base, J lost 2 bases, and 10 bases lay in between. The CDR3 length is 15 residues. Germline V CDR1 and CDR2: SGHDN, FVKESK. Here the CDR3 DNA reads TGTGCCAGCAGCCAAGGACTTTCCCCCACAGATACGCAGTATTTT. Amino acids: CASSQGLSPTDTQYF.

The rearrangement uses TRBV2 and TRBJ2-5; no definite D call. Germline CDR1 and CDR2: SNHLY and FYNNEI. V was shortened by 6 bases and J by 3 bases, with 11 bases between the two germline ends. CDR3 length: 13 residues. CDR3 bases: TGTGCCAGCAGGGATACTGGGAAAGAGACCCAGTACTTC. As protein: CASRDTGKETQYF. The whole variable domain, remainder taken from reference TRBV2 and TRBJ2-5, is EPEVTQTPSHQVTQMGQEVILRCVPISNHLYFYWYRQILGQKVEFLVSFYNNEISEKSEIFDDQFSVERPDGSNFTLKIRSTKLEDSAMYFCASRDTGKETQYFGPGTRLLVL.

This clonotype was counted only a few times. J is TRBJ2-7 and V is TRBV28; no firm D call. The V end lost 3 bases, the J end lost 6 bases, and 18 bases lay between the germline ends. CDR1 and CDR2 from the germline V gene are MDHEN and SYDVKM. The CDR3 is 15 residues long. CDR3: CASSFSRAAPLEQYF. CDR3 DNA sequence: TGTGCCAGCAGTTTTAGCCGGGCCGCCCCTCTCGAGCAGTACTTC.

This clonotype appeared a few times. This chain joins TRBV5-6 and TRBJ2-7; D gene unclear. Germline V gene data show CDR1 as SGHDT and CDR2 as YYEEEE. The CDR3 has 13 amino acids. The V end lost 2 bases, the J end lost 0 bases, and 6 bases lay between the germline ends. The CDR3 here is CASSLPDSYEQYF. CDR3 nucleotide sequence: TGTGCCAGCAGCTTACCAGACTCCTACGAGCAGTACTTC.

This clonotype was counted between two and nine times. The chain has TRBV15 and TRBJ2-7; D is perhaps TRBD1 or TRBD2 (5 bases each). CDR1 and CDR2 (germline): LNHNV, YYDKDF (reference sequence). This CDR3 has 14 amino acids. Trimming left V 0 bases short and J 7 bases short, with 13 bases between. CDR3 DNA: TGTGCCACCAGCAGAGATCGAGGGGTGGGGGAGCAGTACTTC. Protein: CATSRDRGVGEQYF.

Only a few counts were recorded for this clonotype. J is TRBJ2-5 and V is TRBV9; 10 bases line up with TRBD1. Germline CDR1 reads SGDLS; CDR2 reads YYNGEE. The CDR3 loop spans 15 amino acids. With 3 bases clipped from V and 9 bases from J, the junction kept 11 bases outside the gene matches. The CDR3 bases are TGTGCCAGCAGCGGCGCCGGGACAGGGGCCGGGTCCCAGTACTTC. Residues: CASSGAGTGAGSQYF.